Shown below are 21 T cell receptor beta chains from a single sample sequenced in a study of blood T cell repertoires in COVID-19. Data came from immunoSEQ multiplex PCR; TCRdb stores just in-frame clones and leaves some out. The table has about 62,000 clones, 70% to 90% seen once. Material for sequencing was peripheral blood. These receptors originate from a woman older than 75 with acute or convalescent COVID-19.

The chain has TRBV28 and TRBJ1-2; 7 positions agree with TRBD1. The CDR3 loop spans 13 amino acids. V shed 2 bases, J shed 5 bases, and the junction held 2 bases outside the gene matches. Germline lookup yields CDR1 MDHEN and CDR2 SYDVKM. CDR3 sequence (DNA): TGTGCCAGCAGTTTACAGGGGGATTATGGCTACACCTTC. Protein product: CASSLQGDYGYTF.

The chain has TRBV4-3 and TRBJ2-5; no reliable D call. The CDR3 has 14 amino acids. The V gene's germline CDR1 is LGHNA and CDR2 YSLEER. The V end was cut by 4 bases, the J end by 1 base, with 10 bases between. The CDR3 reads CASSPRNIQETQYF. Written as DNA, the CDR3 is TGCGCCAGCAGCCCCCGTAACATCCAAGAGACCCAGTACTTC.

The gene calls are TRBV5-4 and TRBJ2-1; 9 nucleotides line up with TRBD2. Germline V lookup: CDR1 SGHNT, CDR2 YYREEE (reference sequence). CDR3 size: 17 residues. The junction had 7 bases not matched to a gene; V was cut back by 1 base and J by 2 bases. CDR3 in DNA: TGTGCCAGCAGCTTGTGGGCGGGAGGGGGAACCTACAATGAGCAGTTCTTC. This translates into CASSLWAGGGTYNEQFF.

This chain joins TRBV2 and TRBJ1-4; TRBD1 might be the D (6 bases). Germline V lookup: CDR1 SNHLY, CDR2 FYNNEI. Trimming stripped 10 bases from V and 4 bases from J, with 13 bases between. The CDR3 is 13 amino acids. CDR3 nucleotides: TGTGCCACGGGCCAGGACAGTAATGAAAAACTGTTTTTT. It yields the protein CATGQDSNEKLFF. The whole variable domain, filled in from reference TRBV2 and TRBJ1-4, reads EPEVTQTPSHQVTQMGQEVILRCVPISNHLYFYWYRQILGQKVEFLVSFYNNEISEKSEIFDDQFSVERPDGSNFTLKIRSTKLEDSAMYFCATGQDSNEKLFFGSGTQLSVL.

The chain is built from TRBV6-1 and TRBJ2-7; 8 bases are shared with TRBD1. V was pared by 3 bases and J by 2 bases, with 12 bases of the junction left unmatched. The CDR3 covers 17 residues. Germline CDR1 reads MNHNS; CDR2 reads SASEGT. Here the CDR3 DNA reads TGTGCCAGCAGTGACGATACCGGGACAGGTCGCACCTACGAGCAGTACTTC. This codes for CASSDDTGTGRTYEQYF.

The chain recombines TRBV18 with TRBJ2-5; D is possibly TRBD1 (5 bases). The CDR3 spans 14 residues. The V and J ends lost 5 bases and 2 bases respectively, with 12 bases between them. The germline V gene has CDR1 KGHSH and CDR2 LQKENI. The DNA of the CDR3 is TGTGCCAGCTCAGACAGCGCCCCTCAAGAGACCCAGTACTTC. This sequence encodes CASSDSAPQETQYF. Based on the CDR3 plus reference TRBV18 and TRBJ2-5, the full variable domain is NAGVMQNPRHLVRRRGQEARLRCSPMKGHSHVYWYRQLPEEGLKFMVYLQKENIIDESGMPKERFSAEFPKEGPSILRIQQVVRGDSAAYFCASSDSAPQETQYFGPGTRLLVL.

The V call is TRBV5-4, the J call TRBJ2-5; 8 positions agree with TRBD1. This CDR3 is built from 15 residues. The V gene end was trimmed by 1 base and the J gene end by 2 bases; junction bases not matched to a gene: 4. The germline V gene encodes CDR1 SGHNT and CDR2 YYREEE (reference sequence). Here the CDR3 reads CASSLMGQVQETQYF. As DNA, the CDR3 is TGTGCCAGCAGCTTGATGGGACAGGTGCAAGAGACCCAGTACTTC. The entire variable domain, with the rest obtained from reference TRBV5-4 and TRBJ2-5, is as follows: ETGVTQSPTHLIKTRGQQVTLRCSSQSGHNTVSWYQQALGQGPQFIFQYYREEENGRGNFPPRFSGLQFPNYSSELNVNALELDDSALYLCASSLMGQVQETQYFGPGTRLLVL.

The chain combines TRBV18 with TRBJ2-2; possible D gene TRBD1, 6 bases. Germline-derived CDR1 and CDR2 are KGHSH and LQKENI. V lost 2 bases and J lost 3, with 10 bases in between. This CDR3 has 15 residues. CDR3 nucleotides: TGTGCCAGCTCACCATGGGGGCTCGACACCGGGGAGCTGTTTTTT. Translated, it gives CASSPWGLDTGELFF.

The chain links TRBV5-4 to TRBJ1-4; D remains ambiguous. Trimming removed 4 bases from V and 2 bases from J, with 9 bases in between. The CDR3 runs to 14 residues. Germline lookup yields CDR1 SGHNT and CDR2 YYREEE (reference sequence). CDR3 protein: CASSVPGTNEKLFF. The CDR3 DNA reads as TGTGCCAGCAGCGTCCCGGGTACTAATGAAAAACTGTTTTTT.

V usage is TRBV29-1 and J usage is TRBJ1-1; D gene uncertain. The germline V gene encodes CDR1 SQVTM and CDR2 ANQGSEA. The CDR3 consists of 13 residues. Trimming stripped 8 bases from V and 1 base from J, with 14 bases between. CDR3 loop: CSSGGGPNTEAFF. CDR3 bases: TGCAGCTCCGGAGGAGGACCGAACACTGAAGCTTTCTTT.

V is TRBV11-1 and J is TRBJ2-2, with D tentatively TRBD2 (6 bases). Germline V lookup: CDR1 SGHAT, CDR2 FQDESV (reference sequence). The CDR3 consists of 15 residues. V lost 5 bases and J lost 1, with 11 bases in between. The CDR3 reads CASSPLGGNTGELFF. Written as DNA, the CDR3 is TGTGCCAGCAGCCCCTTGGGGGGGAACACCGGGGAGCTGTTTTTT.

The rearrangement joins TRBV7-9 to TRBJ1-4; D may be TRBD1 (5 bases). There are 14 residues in the CDR3. Germline V gives CDR1 SEHNR, CDR2 FQNEAQ (reference sequence). Trimming pared 2 bases from V and 7 bases from J, leaving 11 bases between. The CDR3 DNA follows: TGTGCCAGCAGCTTACGGGGGAGAGGTGAAAAACTGTTTTTT. Amino acids: CASSLRGRGEKLFF.

CDR3 coding DNA: TGTGCCAGCAGCTTAATGGGACTAGCTAAAGAGACCCAGTACTTC. Its protein product is CASSLMGLAKETQYF. The chain is built from TRBV7-3 and TRBJ2-5; 9 bases line up with TRBD2. CDR1 is SGHTA and CDR2 is FQGTGA in the germline V gene. The CDR3 has 15 residues. J was trimmed by 3 bases and V by 1 base; bases with no gene match: 3.

The V call is TRBV10-3, the J call TRBJ1-6, with D perhaps matching TRBD1 (6 bases). V lost 6 bases to trimming and J lost 0 bases, with 24 bases between them. The CDR3 length is 20 residues. In germline, CDR1 is ENHRY, CDR2 SYGVKD. The CDR3 loop reads CAIRPTDGDQGNSYNSPLHF. CDR3 bases: TGTGCCATCAGGCCCACCGATGGCGATCAGGGGAACTCCTATAATTCACCCCTCCACTTT.

The chain recombines TRBV24-1 with TRBJ1-1, with 12 nucleotides matching TRBD1. CDR3 length: 16 amino acids. J gave up 8 bases and V 2 bases, and 8 bases lay outside the gene matches. Germline CDR1 is KGHDR and CDR2 is SFDVKD. This CDR3 reads CATSDSSGTGGREAFF. The CDR3 DNA is TGTGCCACCAGTGATTCCTCCGGGACAGGGGGCAGAGAAGCTTTCTTT.

The chain is built from TRBV7-2 and TRBJ2-3; possibly TRBD2 for D (5 bases). The germline CDR1 and CDR2 sequences are SGHTA and FQGNSA. The CDR3 is 17 residues long. The V and J ends lost 0 bases and 2 bases respectively, with 15 bases between them. CDR3 sequence (DNA): TGTGCCAGCAGCTTAGCGGCGGGTCTCGCGGCCACAGATACGCAGTATTTT. It is translated as CASSLAAGLAATDTQYF.

The chain has TRBV7-2 and TRBJ1-5; D unresolved. Trimming cost V 4 bases and J 6 bases, with 7 bases left between them. The CDR3 totals 12 residues. Per the germline V gene, CDR1 is SGHTA and CDR2 is FQGNSA. CDR3 nucleotide sequence: TGTGCCAGCAGCTCCCTAGCTCAGCCCCAGCATTTT. Its translation: CASSSLAQPQHF.

The chain combines TRBV10-3 with TRBJ1-5; 9 nucleotides align to TRBD1. Losses at the gene ends were 11 bases for V and 4 bases for J; bases not matched to a gene: 9. There are 14 residues in the CDR3. CDR1 and CDR2 from the germline V gene are ENHRY and SYGVKD. CDR3: CAASGQGLNQPQHF. CDR3 nucleotides: TGTGCCGCCTCGGGACAGGGCTTGAATCAGCCCCAGCATTTT.

The V and J genes are TRBV6-5 and TRBJ1-5; 7 nucleotides agree with TRBD1. Trimming cost V 6 bases and J 1 base; bases outside gene matches: 3. This CDR3 is 14 amino acids long. Germline CDR1 MNHEY, CDR2 SVGAGI. The CDR3 nucleotides are TGTGCCAGCAGCCCGACAGGGAGCAATCAGCCCCAGCATTTT. It is translated as CASSPTGSNQPQHF.

This rearrangement joins TRBV7-2 to TRBJ2-3, with D tentatively TRBD2 (5 bases). The CDR3 has 15 amino acids. V was shortened by 2 bases and J by 2 bases, with 11 bases between the two germline ends. Per the germline V gene, CDR1 is SGHTA and CDR2 is FQGNSA. This CDR3 is CASSLPGEITDTQYF. Written as DNA, the CDR3 is TGTGCCAGCAGCTTACCCGGGGAAATCACAGATACGCAGTATTTT. Looking up the rest from reference TRBV7-2 and TRBJ2-3 gives the full variable domain: GAGVSQSPSNKVTEKGKDVELRCDPISGHTALYWYRQSLGQGLEFLIYFQGNSAPDKSGLPSDRFSAERTGGSVSTLTIQRTQQEDSAVYLCASSLPGEITDTQYFGPGTRLTVL.

V usage is TRBV9 and J usage is TRBJ1-6; weak D call: TRBD1 (6 bases). Trimming left V 4 bases short and J 8 bases short, with 19 bases between. The CDR3 contains 16 residues. Germline V gene lookup returns CDR1 SGDLS and CDR2 YYNGEE. The CDR3 region has the DNA TGTGCCAGCAGCCTCAGTGGGCAGGGGAGGGATTCACCCCTCCACTTT. Protein: CASSLSGQGRDSPLHF. Based on the CDR3 plus reference TRBV9 and TRBJ1-6, the full variable domain is DSGVTQTPKHLITATGQRVTLRCSPRSGDLSVYWYQQSLDQGLQFLIQYYNGEERAKGNILERFSAQQFPDLHSELNLSSLELGDSALYFCASSLSGQGRDSPLHFGNGTRLTVT.